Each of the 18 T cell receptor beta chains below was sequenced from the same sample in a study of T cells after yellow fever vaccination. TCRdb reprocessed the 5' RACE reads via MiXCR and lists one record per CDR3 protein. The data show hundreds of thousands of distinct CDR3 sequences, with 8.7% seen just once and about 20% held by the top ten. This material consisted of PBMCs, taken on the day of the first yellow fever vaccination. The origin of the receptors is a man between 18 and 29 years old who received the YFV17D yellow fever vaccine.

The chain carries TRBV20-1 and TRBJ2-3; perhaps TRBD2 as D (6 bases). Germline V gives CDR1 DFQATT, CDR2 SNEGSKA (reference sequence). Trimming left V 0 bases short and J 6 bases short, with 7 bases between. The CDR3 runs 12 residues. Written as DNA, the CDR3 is TGCAGTGCTAGAGAGAGCGGGGATACGCAGTATTTT. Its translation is CSARESGDTQYF.

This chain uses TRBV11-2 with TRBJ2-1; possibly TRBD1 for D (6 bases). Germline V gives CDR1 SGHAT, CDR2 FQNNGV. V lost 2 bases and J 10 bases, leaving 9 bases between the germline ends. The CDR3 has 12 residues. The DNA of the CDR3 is TGTGCCAGCAGCTTATTGGGGACAGAGCAGTTCTTC. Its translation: CASSLLGTEQFF. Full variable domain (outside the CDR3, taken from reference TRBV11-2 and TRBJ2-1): EAGVAQSPRYKIIEKRQSVAFWCNPISGHATLYWYQQILGQGPKLLIQFQNNGVVDDSQLPKDRFSAERLKGVDSTLKIQPAKLEDSAVYLCASSLLGTEQFFGPGTRLTVL.

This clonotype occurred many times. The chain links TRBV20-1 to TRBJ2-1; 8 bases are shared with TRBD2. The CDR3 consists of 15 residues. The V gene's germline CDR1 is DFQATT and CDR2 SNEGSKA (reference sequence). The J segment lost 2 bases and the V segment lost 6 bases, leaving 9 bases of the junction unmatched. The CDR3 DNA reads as TGCAGTGCCCGAGACGGGGGGGGTCCCTACAATGAGCAGTTCTTC. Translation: CSARDGGGPYNEQFF.

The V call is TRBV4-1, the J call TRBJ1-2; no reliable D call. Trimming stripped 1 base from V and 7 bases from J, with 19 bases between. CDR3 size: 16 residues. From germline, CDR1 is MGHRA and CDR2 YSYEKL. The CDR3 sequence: CASSQAPLAVGFGYTF. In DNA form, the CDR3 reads TGCGCCAGCAGCCAAGCCCCCCTCGCGGTGGGGTTTGGCTACACCTTC.

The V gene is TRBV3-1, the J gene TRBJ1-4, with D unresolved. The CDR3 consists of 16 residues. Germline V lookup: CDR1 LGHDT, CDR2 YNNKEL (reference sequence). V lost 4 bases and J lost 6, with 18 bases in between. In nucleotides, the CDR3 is TGTGCCAGCAGCCCAACCGCGACACGAGTGGATGAAAAACTGTTTTTT. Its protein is CASSPTATRVDEKLFF.

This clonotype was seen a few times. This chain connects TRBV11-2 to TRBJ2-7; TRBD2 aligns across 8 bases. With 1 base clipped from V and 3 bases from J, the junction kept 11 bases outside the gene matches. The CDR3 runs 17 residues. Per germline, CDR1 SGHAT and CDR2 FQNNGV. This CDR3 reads CASSLVWAAGEIYEQYF. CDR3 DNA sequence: TGTGCCAGCAGCTTAGTTTGGGCAGCGGGGGAGATCTACGAGCAGTACTTC. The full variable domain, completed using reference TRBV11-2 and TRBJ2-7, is EAGVAQSPRYKIIEKRQSVAFWCNPISGHATLYWYQQILGQGPKLLIQFQNNGVVDDSQLPKDRFSAERLKGVDSTLKIQPAKLEDSAVYLCASSLVWAAGEIYEQYFGPGTRLTVT.

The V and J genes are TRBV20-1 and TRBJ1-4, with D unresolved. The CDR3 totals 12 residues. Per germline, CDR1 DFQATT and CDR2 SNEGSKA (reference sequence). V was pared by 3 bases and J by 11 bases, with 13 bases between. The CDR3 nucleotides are TGCAGTGCTAGTTCGGAGGGCAGGAAACTGTTTTTT. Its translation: CSASSEGRKLFF.

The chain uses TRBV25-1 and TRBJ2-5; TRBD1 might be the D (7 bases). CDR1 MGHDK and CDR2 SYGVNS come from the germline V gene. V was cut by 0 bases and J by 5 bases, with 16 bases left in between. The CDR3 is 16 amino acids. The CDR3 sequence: CASSEYWQGGRETQYF. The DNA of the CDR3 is TGTGCCAGCAGTGAATACTGGCAGGGGGGCCGGGAGACCCAGTACTTC.

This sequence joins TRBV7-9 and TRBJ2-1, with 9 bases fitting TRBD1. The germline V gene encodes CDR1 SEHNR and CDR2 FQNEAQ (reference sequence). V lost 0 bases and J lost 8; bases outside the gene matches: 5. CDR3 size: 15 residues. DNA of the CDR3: TGTGCCAGCAGCTTAGCAAACAGGGGGCAGGATGAGCAGTTCTTC. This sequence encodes CASSLANRGQDEQFF.

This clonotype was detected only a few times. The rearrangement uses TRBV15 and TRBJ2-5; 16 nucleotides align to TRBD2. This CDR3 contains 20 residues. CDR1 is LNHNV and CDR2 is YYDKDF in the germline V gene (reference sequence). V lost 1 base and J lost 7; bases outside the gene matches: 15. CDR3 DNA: TGTGCCACCAGCAGAGGGGTTCCCGGGACTAGCGGGGGGGCCATAGGGACCCAGTACTTC. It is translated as CATSRGVPGTSGGAIGTQYF.

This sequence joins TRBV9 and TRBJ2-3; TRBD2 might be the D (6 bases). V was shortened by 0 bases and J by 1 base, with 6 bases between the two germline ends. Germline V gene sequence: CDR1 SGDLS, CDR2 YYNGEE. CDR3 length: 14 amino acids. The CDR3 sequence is CASSVASGTDTQYF. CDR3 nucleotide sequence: TGTGCCAGCAGCGTAGCTAGCGGCACAGATACGCAGTATTTT.

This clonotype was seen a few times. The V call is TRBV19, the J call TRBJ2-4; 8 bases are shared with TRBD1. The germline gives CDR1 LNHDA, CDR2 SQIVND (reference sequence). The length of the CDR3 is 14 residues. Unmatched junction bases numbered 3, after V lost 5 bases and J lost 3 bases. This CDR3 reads CASSQGQVKNIQYF. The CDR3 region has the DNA TGTGCCAGTAGTCAGGGACAGGTCAAAAACATTCAGTACTTC.

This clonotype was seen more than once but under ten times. Here the CDR3 DNA reads TGTGCCAGCAGTTACTCGCTAGGGGAGAGGGGGCAAGAGACCCAGTACTTC. It is translated as CASSYSLGERGQETQYF. The chain links TRBV6-5 to TRBJ2-5, with a possible D match to TRBD1 (6 bases). Germline assignment: CDR1 MNHEY and CDR2 SVGAGI. V was trimmed by 0 bases and J by 2 bases, leaving 16 bases between them. There are 17 residues in the CDR3.

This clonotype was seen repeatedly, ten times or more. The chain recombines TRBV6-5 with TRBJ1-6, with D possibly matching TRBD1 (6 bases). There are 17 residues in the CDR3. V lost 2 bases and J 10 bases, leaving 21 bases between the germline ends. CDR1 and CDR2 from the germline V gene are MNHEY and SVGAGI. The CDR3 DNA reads TGTGCCAGCAGTTACAGGGATGGGGGCGCGTTTAACTCACCCCTCCACTTT. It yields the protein CASSYRDGGAFNSPLHF.

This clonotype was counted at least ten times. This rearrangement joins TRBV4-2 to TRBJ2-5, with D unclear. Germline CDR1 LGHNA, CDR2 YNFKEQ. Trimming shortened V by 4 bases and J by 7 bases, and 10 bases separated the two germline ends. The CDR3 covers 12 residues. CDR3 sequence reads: CASSPDSGTQYF. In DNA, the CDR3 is TGTGCCAGCAGCCCCGATAGTGGGACCCAGTACTTC.

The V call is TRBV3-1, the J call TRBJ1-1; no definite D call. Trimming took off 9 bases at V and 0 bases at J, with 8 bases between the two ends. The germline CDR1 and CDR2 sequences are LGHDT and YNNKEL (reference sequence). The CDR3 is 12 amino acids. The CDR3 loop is CARRSMNTEAFF. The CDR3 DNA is TGTGCCAGAAGGAGCATGAACACTGAAGCTTTCTTT.

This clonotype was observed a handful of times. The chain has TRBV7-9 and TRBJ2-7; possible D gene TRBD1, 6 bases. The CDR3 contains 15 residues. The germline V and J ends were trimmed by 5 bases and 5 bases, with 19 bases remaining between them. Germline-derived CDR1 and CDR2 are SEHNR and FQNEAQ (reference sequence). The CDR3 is CASSLIGDIFHEQYV. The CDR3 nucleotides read TGTGCCAGCAGCCTAATCGGGGACATCTTTCACGAGCAGTACGTC.

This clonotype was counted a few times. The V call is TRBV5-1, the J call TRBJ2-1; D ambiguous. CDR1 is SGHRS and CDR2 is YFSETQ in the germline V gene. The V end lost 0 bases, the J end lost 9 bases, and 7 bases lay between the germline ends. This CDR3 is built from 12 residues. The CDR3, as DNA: TGCGCCAGCAGCTTGGCCTCTATTGAGCAGTTCTTC. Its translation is CASSLASIEQFF.